One sample yielded the 7 T cell receptor beta chains listed below, sequenced in a study of graft-versus-host responses after intestinal transplantation (dated by TCRdb to the early 2020s). Receptor amplification or capture employed the immunoSEQ multiplex PCR assay. Drawn from immuneACCESS, this table holds only the in-frame rearrangements with V and J called that TCRdb kept. Clones are partly lost; checked studies trace under half to an unresolved V gene and leave the rest unexplained. This sample has 75,000 to 95,000 clones in its table, and 80% to 95% of those were observed once. In total, the top ten clones hold approximately 0.33% of the sample. The meaning of the sample's time point label: cells obtained before transplantation from donor or recipient. These TCRs are of unknown antigen specificity. Material: unstimulated CD4+ T cells sorted from spleen or lymph node cells, obtained before transplant. Every receptor here comes from a human donor who was the organ donor for an intestinal transplant.

J is TRBJ2-3 and V is TRBV5-4; D may be TRBD1 (6 bases). V lost 4 bases, J lost 0 bases, and 9 bases lay in between. Looked up from germline, CDR1 is SGHNT and CDR2 is YYREEE (reference sequence). The CDR3 extends over 14 amino acids. The CDR3 loop is CASSGGVSTDTQYF. The CDR3 region has the DNA TGTGCCAGCAGCGGGGGCGTTAGCACAGATACGCAGTATTTT.

This chain connects TRBV27 to TRBJ1-2, with 8 bases fitting TRBD1. V lost 4 bases and J lost 10; bases outside the gene matches: 5. This CDR3 contains 12 residues. From germline, CDR1 is MNHEY and CDR2 SMNVEV (reference sequence). CDR3 loop: CASSSQGAIYTF. As DNA, the CDR3 is TGTGCCAGCAGTTCTCAGGGGGCGATCTACACCTTC.

The genes are TRBV19 and TRBJ2-2; D may be TRBD1 (5 bases). The length of the CDR3 is 17 residues. V was clipped by 3 bases and J by 6 bases, with 20 bases between them. In germline, CDR1 is LNHDA, CDR2 SQIVND (reference sequence). The CDR3 DNA is TGTGCCAGTAGTATTACCCGCAGGGATCGAGTGGCCGGGGAGCTGTTTTTT. It encodes CASSITRRDRVAGELFF.

The chain recombines TRBV11-2 with TRBJ2-2; 7 bases line up with TRBD1. This CDR3 comprises 12 residues. Germline CDR1 and CDR2: SGHAT and FQNNGV. With V trimmed by 10 bases and J by 9 bases, 8 bases remained unmatched. The CDR3, as DNA: TGTGCCACCGTAAGACAGGGCCGGGAGCTGTTTTTT. Protein product: CATVRQGRELFF. Full variable domain (outside the CDR3, taken from reference TRBV11-2 and TRBJ2-2): EAGVAQSPRYKIIEKRQSVAFWCNPISGHATLYWYQQILGQGPKLLIQFQNNGVVDDSQLPKDRFSAERLKGVDSTLKIQPAKLEDSAVYLCATVRQGRELFFGEGSRLTVL.

V gene TRBV2 combines with J gene TRBJ2-1; a possible D gene is TRBD2 (6 bases). The ends were cut back, 3 bases at V and 8 bases at J, with 11 bases in the middle. This CDR3 comprises 13 residues. Germline loops: CDR1 SNHLY, CDR2 FYNNEI. This chain's CDR3 is CASSENAGHEQFF. CDR3 sequence (DNA): TGTGCCAGCAGTGAGAACGCGGGACATGAGCAGTTCTTC.

This clone was found a few times. This rearrangement joins TRBV5-4 to TRBJ2-7; D is uncertain. Germline V lookup: CDR1 SGHNT, CDR2 YYREEE (reference sequence). This CDR3 comprises 13 residues. Trimming took off 1 base at V and 7 bases at J, with 12 bases between the two ends. In nucleotides, the CDR3 is TGTGCCAGCAGCTTGCAGGCAGAGACAGAGCAGTACTTC. Amino acid sequence: CASSLQAETEQYF.

This sequence joins TRBV4-2 and TRBJ2-2; 9 bases match TRBD1. Trimming removed 3 bases from V and 4 bases from J; junction bases left unmatched: 9. The CDR3 runs to 17 residues. Germline lookup yields CDR1 LGHNA and CDR2 YNFKEQ. The CDR3 sequence is CASSQPGTGRGTGELFF. The CDR3 DNA is TGTGCCAGCAGCCAGCCCGGGACAGGGAGAGGCACCGGGGAGCTGTTTTTT.